The rows below give T cell receptor beta chains drawn from one sample of a study of neurological immune-mediated disorders. Using its own MiXCR run on the 5' RACE reads, TCRdb lists one record per CDR3 protein. Of about 43,000 distinct CDR3 sequences in the sample, approximately 12% were seen once. Sequenced input: PBMCs. These receptors were taken from a female donor in good health. The CDR3 runs from the conserved cysteine through the conserved F or W. A D gene is named only where the DNA matches it firmly. Size is omitted from some rows. Given values are once, few, many or a class for expanded clones.

j_gene: TRBJ2-3; d_gene: .; v_gene: TRBV5-1; abundance: many; CDR3aa: CASSRQAQGTDTQYF; CDR3nt: TGCGCCAGCAGCAGACAGGCACAGGGTACAGATACGCAGTATTTT
j_gene: TRBJ2-1; d_gene: .; v_gene: TRBV5-1; abundance: many; CDR3aa: CASSFEGLNEQFF; CDR3nt: TGCGCCAGCAGCTTCGAGGGATTAAATGAGCAGTTCTTC
j_gene: TRBJ2-1; d_gene: .; v_gene: TRBV7-2; abundance: many; CDR3aa: CASSWGGANEQFF; CDR3nt: TGTGCCAGCAGCTGGGGGGGGGCCAATGAGCAGTTCTTC
j_gene: TRBJ1-2; d_gene: .; v_gene: TRBV3-1; abundance: many; CDR3aa: CASSQRQQGYYGYTF; CDR3nt: TGTGCCAGCAGCCAAAGACAACAGGGCTACTATGGCTACACCTTC
j_gene: TRBJ1-2; d_gene: .; v_gene: TRBV7-9; abundance: many; CDR3aa: CASSFAGPTGYTF; CDR3nt: TGTGCCAGCAGCTTCGCAGGGCCAACTGGCTACACCTTC
j_gene: TRBJ1-1; d_gene: TRBD1; v_gene: TRBV12-3/TRBV12-4; abundance: many; CDR3aa: CASSPGTGAEAFF; CDR3nt: TGTGCCAGCAGCCCCGGGACAGGGGCTGAAGCTTTCTTT
j_gene: TRBJ1-2; d_gene: .; v_gene: TRBV11-2; abundance: many; CDR3aa: CASSFRHAYGYTF; CDR3nt: TGTGCCAGCAGCTTCCGACACGCCTATGGCTACACCTTC
j_gene: TRBJ2-5; d_gene: TRBD2; v_gene: TRBV5-1; abundance: many; CDR3aa: CASKVPLPGGYQETQYF; CDR3nt: TGCGCCAGCAAGGTCCCACTTCCGGGAGGCTACCAAGAGACCCAGTACTTC
j_gene: TRBJ1-1; d_gene: .; v_gene: TRBV15; abundance: .; CDR3aa: CATSRDQGLVSAGGTEAFF; CDR3nt: TGTGCCACCAGCAGAGATCAAGGGCTGGTGTCAGCCGGGGGCACTGAAGCTTTCTTT
j_gene: TRBJ1-5; d_gene: .; v_gene: TRBV27; abundance: many; CDR3aa: CASSSRWGSGGAQHF; CDR3nt: TGTGCCAGCAGTTCCCGCTGGGGCAGCGGGGGGGCCCAGCATTTT
j_gene: TRBJ1-6; d_gene: .; v_gene: TRBV4-1; abundance: many; CDR3aa: CASSQVDMGFVSSPLHF; CDR3nt: TGCGCCAGCAGCCAAGTCGACATGGGTTTCGTCAGCTCACCCCTCCACTTT
j_gene: TRBJ2-3; d_gene: TRBD1; v_gene: TRBV18; abundance: many; CDR3aa: CASSPNLQGAGTQYF; CDR3nt: TGTGCCAGCTCACCAAACCTACAGGGGGCTGGTACGCAGTATTTT
j_gene: TRBJ2-5; d_gene: .; v_gene: TRBV7-9; abundance: .; CDR3aa: CASSPGTTGETQYF; CDR3nt: TGTGCCAGCAGCCCCGGGACAACTGGGGAGACCCAGTACTTC
j_gene: TRBJ1-1; d_gene: .; v_gene: TRBV20-1; abundance: many; CDR3aa: CSANRANTEAFF; CDR3nt: TGCAGTGCCAACAGGGCGAACACTGAAGCTTTCTTT
j_gene: TRBJ2-5; d_gene: .; v_gene: TRBV5-1; abundance: many; CDR3aa: CASSLSGEETQYF; CDR3nt: TGCGCCAGCAGCTTGTCAGGGGAGGAGACCCAGTACTTC
j_gene: TRBJ2-7; d_gene: .; v_gene: TRBV7-2; abundance: many; CDR3aa: CASSGAYEQYF; CDR3nt: TGTGCCAGCAGCGGGGCCTACGAGCAGTACTTC
j_gene: TRBJ2-1; d_gene: TRBD2; v_gene: TRBV7-8; abundance: .; CDR3aa: CASSLTGAGAHNEQFF; CDR3nt: TGTGCCAGCAGCTTAACGGGAGCGGGGGCCCACAATGAGCAGTTCTTC
j_gene: TRBJ2-1; d_gene: .; v_gene: TRBV12-3/TRBV12-4; abundance: .; CDR3aa: CASSFGNRVNEQFF; CDR3nt: TGTGCCAGCAGTTTTGGGAATAGGGTCAATGAGCAGTTCTTC
j_gene: TRBJ2-7; d_gene: .; v_gene: TRBV25-1; abundance: many; CDR3aa: CASSGPGLVDYEQYF; CDR3nt: TGTGCCAGCAGTGGGCCGGGACTGGTCGACTACGAGCAGTACTTC
j_gene: TRBJ2-3; d_gene: .; v_gene: TRBV15; abundance: many; CDR3aa: CATSPGPRVEADTQYF; CDR3nt: TGTGCCACGAGCCCCGGGCCCCGCGTCGAAGCAGATACGCAGTATTTT
j_gene: TRBJ1-1; d_gene: TRBD1; v_gene: TRBV29-1; abundance: many; CDR3aa: CSVEVGGQGLGPAFF; CDR3nt: TGCAGCGTTGAAGTGGGAGGACAGGGACTGGGCCCAGCTTTCTTT
j_gene: TRBJ1-6; d_gene: .; v_gene: TRBV12-3/TRBV12-4; abundance: medium-sized; CDR3aa: CASSRLFYNSPLHF; CDR3nt: TGTGCCAGCAGTAGATTATTCTATAATTCACCCCTCCACTTT
j_gene: TRBJ1-2; d_gene: .; v_gene: TRBV7-9; abundance: many; CDR3aa: CASSPTMSGALYGYTF; CDR3nt: TGTGCCAGCAGCCCGACCATGTCGGGGGCACTCTATGGCTACACCTTC
j_gene: TRBJ2-2; d_gene: .; v_gene: TRBV5-1; abundance: many; CDR3aa: CASSLKVNTGELFF; CDR3nt: TGCGCCAGCAGCTTAAAAGTGAACACCGGGGAGCTGTTTTTT
j_gene: TRBJ1-2; d_gene: .; v_gene: TRBV7-9; abundance: many; CDR3aa: CASSLQGVGYTF; CDR3nt: TGTGCCAGCAGCTTACAAGGGGTTGGCTACACCTTC
j_gene: TRBJ2-4; d_gene: .; v_gene: TRBV29-1; abundance: many; CDR3aa: CSVTFDRRNIQYF; CDR3nt: TGCAGCGTGACGTTCGATAGGAGGAACATTCAGTACTTC
j_gene: TRBJ1-6; d_gene: .; v_gene: TRBV6-5; abundance: many; CDR3aa: CASSYSYSNSPLHF; CDR3nt: TGTGCCAGCAGTTACTCTTACAGTAATTCACCCCTCCACTTT
j_gene: TRBJ1-2; d_gene: .; v_gene: TRBV20-1; abundance: many; CDR3aa: CSAYPGSHGGNYGYTF; CDR3nt: TGCAGTGCCTACCCGGGGAGCCACGGGGGAAACTATGGCTACACCTTC
j_gene: TRBJ2-5; d_gene: TRBD1; v_gene: TRBV6-5; abundance: many; CDR3aa: CASSPPGQGRLAQYF; CDR3nt: TGTGCCAGCAGTCCGCCGGGACAGGGGAGATTGGCCCAGTACTTC
j_gene: TRBJ2-1; d_gene: .; v_gene: TRBV19; abundance: many; CDR3aa: CASSHNHASSYNEQFF; CDR3nt: TGTGCCAGTAGTCACAATCACGCGAGCTCCTACAATGAGCAGTTCTTC
j_gene: TRBJ1-4; d_gene: TRBD1; v_gene: TRBV20-1; abundance: many; CDR3aa: CSAGEDRGGEKLFF; CDR3nt: TGCAGTGCTGGGGAAGACAGGGGTGGGGAAAAACTGTTTTTT
j_gene: TRBJ1-5; d_gene: TRBD1; v_gene: TRBV20-1; abundance: many; CDR3aa: CSARPGQGGQPQHF; CDR3nt: TGCAGTGCTAGGCCGGGACAGGGGGGTCAGCCCCAGCATTTT
j_gene: TRBJ2-7; d_gene: TRBD2; v_gene: TRBV5-1; abundance: many; CDR3aa: CASSRSSGRLSSYEQYF; CDR3nt: TGCGCCAGCAGCAGGAGTAGCGGGAGGCTGAGCTCCTACGAGCAGTACTTC
j_gene: TRBJ2-5; d_gene: .; v_gene: TRBV2; abundance: .; CDR3aa: CASMEGYWETQYF; CDR3nt: TGTGCCAGCATGGAGGGCTATTGGGAGACCCAGTACTTC
j_gene: TRBJ1-5; d_gene: .; v_gene: TRBV2; abundance: many; CDR3aa: CASRDVRVGQPQHF; CDR3nt: TGTGCCAGCAGGGATGTGAGGGTGGGTCAGCCCCAGCATTTT
j_gene: TRBJ2-7; d_gene: TRBD2; v_gene: TRBV19; abundance: many; CDR3aa: CASGITSGSLHEQYF; CDR3nt: TGTGCCAGTGGGATAACTAGCGGGAGCCTCCACGAGCAGTACTTC
j_gene: TRBJ2-1; d_gene: .; v_gene: TRBV5-1; abundance: many; CDR3aa: CASSPAGPYNEQFF; CDR3nt: TGCGCCAGCAGCCCCGCCGGGCCCTACAATGAGCAGTTCTTC
j_gene: TRBJ1-2; d_gene: TRBD1; v_gene: TRBV6-1; abundance: many; CDR3aa: CASRTTGGWGYTF; CDR3nt: TGTGCCAGCAGGACGACAGGGGGCTGGGGCTACACCTTC
j_gene: TRBJ1-5; d_gene: TRBD1; v_gene: TRBV4-1; abundance: many; CDR3aa: CASSRGQGKDQPQHF; CDR3nt: TGCGCCAGCAGCAGGGGACAGGGAAAGGATCAGCCCCAGCATTTT
j_gene: TRBJ2-7; d_gene: TRBD2; v_gene: TRBV5-1; abundance: many; CDR3aa: CASSLSGLASYEQYF; CDR3nt: TGCGCCAGCAGCTTATCAGGACTAGCTTCCTACGAGCAGTACTTC
j_gene: TRBJ1-1; d_gene: .; v_gene: TRBV20-1; abundance: many; CDR3aa: CSAPPGVPRANTEAFF; CDR3nt: TGCAGTGCCCCCCCCGGGGTTCCAAGAGCGAACACTGAAGCTTTCTTT
j_gene: TRBJ2-3; d_gene: .; v_gene: TRBV5-1; abundance: medium-sized; CDR3aa: CASRIGPGDTQYF; CDR3nt: TGCGCCAGTAGGATAGGGCCGGGGGATACGCAGTATTTT
j_gene: TRBJ2-2; d_gene: .; v_gene: TRBV5-1; abundance: many; CDR3aa: CASSPKPGSTGELFF; CDR3nt: TGCGCCAGCAGCCCAAAGCCCGGGTCCACCGGGGAGCTGTTTTTT
j_gene: TRBJ2-3; d_gene: .; v_gene: TRBV24-1; abundance: many; CDR3aa: CATSDLREDTQYF; CDR3nt: TGTGCCACCAGTGATTTGAGAGAAGATACGCAGTATTTT
j_gene: TRBJ2-1; d_gene: TRBD2; v_gene: TRBV5-1; abundance: many; CDR3aa: CASSLKAGGVNEQFF; CDR3nt: TGCGCCAGCAGCTTGAAGGCGGGAGGGGTGAATGAGCAGTTCTTC
j_gene: TRBJ2-7; d_gene: TRBD2; v_gene: TRBV20-1; abundance: many; CDR3aa: CSARAIIAGGDLYEQYF; CDR3nt: TGCAGTGCTAGAGCTATAATAGCGGGGGGGGATCTCTACGAGCAGTACTTC
j_gene: TRBJ2-1; d_gene: .; v_gene: TRBV4-2; abundance: many; CDR3aa: CASSPTTRYNEQFF; CDR3nt: TGTGCCAGCAGCCCGACTACGCGCTACAATGAGCAGTTCTTC
j_gene: TRBJ1-6; d_gene: TRBD1; v_gene: TRBV15; abundance: many; CDR3aa: CATSRDIGGAGSPLHF; CDR3nt: TGTGCCACCAGCAGAGACATAGGGGGCGCGGGTTCACCCCTCCACTTT
j_gene: TRBJ1-5; d_gene: TRBD1; v_gene: TRBV5-1; abundance: many; CDR3aa: CASAISGGNNQPQHF; CDR3nt: TGCGCCAGCGCAATCTCAGGGGGCAACAATCAGCCCCAGCATTTT
j_gene: TRBJ2-1; d_gene: TRBD2; v_gene: TRBV2; abundance: many; CDR3aa: CASRAQGLAGGEQFF; CDR3nt: TGTGCCAGCAGGGCCCAGGGACTAGCGGGAGGTGAGCAGTTCTTC
j_gene: TRBJ2-7; d_gene: .; v_gene: TRBV7-7; abundance: many; CDR3aa: CASSLDLADEQYF; CDR3nt: TGTGCTAGCAGCTTAGACCTAGCTGACGAGCAGTACTTC
j_gene: TRBJ1-2; d_gene: .; v_gene: TRBV9; abundance: many; CDR3aa: CASSVAPGQANYGYTF; CDR3nt: TGTGCCAGCAGCGTAGCTCCAGGGCAGGCTAACTATGGCTACACCTTC
j_gene: TRBJ2-1; d_gene: .; v_gene: TRBV7-2; abundance: few; CDR3aa: CASSFTGPYNEQFF; CDR3nt: TGTGCCAGCAGCTTTACGGGGCCATACAATGAGCAGTTCTTC
j_gene: TRBJ2-5; d_gene: TRBD1; v_gene: TRBV14; abundance: many; CDR3aa: CASSPGQGNQETQYF; CDR3nt: TGTGCCAGCAGCCCCGGACAGGGGAATCAAGAGACCCAGTACTTC
j_gene: TRBJ2-3; d_gene: .; v_gene: TRBV12-3/TRBV12-4; abundance: many; CDR3aa: CASSRGLVGTDTQYF; CDR3nt: TGTGCCAGCAGTCGAGGCCTAGTTGGCACAGATACGCAGTATTTT
j_gene: TRBJ2-7; d_gene: .; v_gene: TRBV20-1; abundance: many; CDR3aa: CSARQAKSSYEQYF; CDR3nt: TGCAGTGCCCGACAGGCTAAGAGCTCCTACGAGCAGTACTTC
j_gene: TRBJ2-7; d_gene: TRBD1; v_gene: TRBV20-1; abundance: many; CDR3aa: CSAHDRDRGTYEQYF; CDR3nt: TGCAGTGCACATGACCGGGACAGGGGGACCTACGAGCAGTACTTC
j_gene: TRBJ2-2; d_gene: .; v_gene: TRBV5-1; abundance: many; CDR3aa: CASSPGDYHGELFF; CDR3nt: TGCGCCAGCAGCCCTGGAGATTATCACGGGGAGCTGTTTTTT
j_gene: TRBJ2-1; d_gene: TRBD2; v_gene: TRBV7-2; abundance: .; CDR3aa: CVSSLRSGLDFSYNEQFF; CDR3nt: TGTGTCAGCAGCTTACGTTCTGGACTAGATTTTTCCTATAATGAGCAGTTCTTC